Presented here are 5 T cell receptor beta chains from one specimen sequenced in a study of tumor and adjacent non-tumor tissue in lung cancer. RNA was extracted from bulk tissue without any cell sorting. The library came from three nested PCR rounds adapted from ARM-PCR protocols. TCRdb re-derived calls from the multiplex PCR reads in MiXCR, one entry per CDR3 protein. In the table there are some 120,000 distinct CDR3 sequences, about 66% of which are singletons. Sequencing was carried out using lung tumor tissue. All receptors come from a man aged 25 to 45 with non-small cell lung cancer.

Notes on this clonotype: A much larger clone lies one base from this, so it may be a read error. V usage is TRBV12-3 or TRBV12-4 and J usage is TRBJ1-1, with TRBD1 identical over 9 bases. This CDR3 is built from 14 residues. V was clipped by 6 bases and J by 3 bases; unmatched bases: 5. The CDR3 is CASRKQGADTEAFF. The CDR3 DNA is TGTGCCAGCAGGAAACAGGGGGCGGACACTGAAGCTTTCTTT.

This clonotype was seen more than once but under ten times. A much more abundant neighbour one base away suggests this may be a read error. The chain couples TRBV6-2 or TRBV6-3 to TRBJ1-1; D gene ambiguous. Germline V gene data show CDR1 as MNHEY and CDR2 as SVGEGT. The length of the CDR3 is 13 residues. V was cut by 2 bases and J by 6 bases, with 10 bases left in between. The CDR3 loop reads CASSYREMAEAFF. CDR3 sequence (DNA): TGTGCCAGCAGTTACCGTGAAATGGCTGAAGCTTTCTTT.

As regards this clonotype: A read error may explain this, as a much larger clone is one base away. The chain has TRBV5-5 and TRBJ2-3, with D perhaps TRBD2 (7 bases). Trimming removed 2 bases at V and 7 bases at J, with 14 bases between. This CDR3 contains 14 residues. Germline values: CDR1 SGHKS, CDR2 YYEKEE (reference sequence). The CDR3 nucleotides read TGTGCCAGCAGCTTCGCGGGGGCTTATCATACGCAGTATTTT. Amino acids: CASSFAGAYHTQYF. The full variable domain, its missing parts supplied by reference TRBV5-5 and TRBJ2-3, is DAGVTQSPTHLIKTRGQQVTLRCSPISGHKSVSWYQQVLGQGPQFIFQYYEKEERGRGNFPDRFSARQFPNYSSELNVNALLLGDSALYLCASSFAGAYHTQYFGPGTRLTVL.

A word on this clonotype: No conserved phenylalanine or tryptophan ends this CDR3, so it is likely a read error. The rearrangement uses TRBV4-1 and TRBJ2-7; TRBD1 might be the D (5 bases). Germline-derived CDR1 and CDR2 are MGHRA and YSYEKL. The CDR3 consists of 16 residues. CDR3 coding DNA: TGTGCCAGCAGCCAAGATGAGATGGGGCAAACCTACGAGCAGTACCTC. This sequence encodes CASSQDEMGQTYEQYL.

Concerning this clonotype itself: At one of its ends the junction is not consistent with the germline gene, which may arise from a read error. The chain links TRBV29-1 to TRBJ2-7; a possible D gene is TRBD1 (5 bases). Germline V gene lookup returns CDR1 SQVTM and CDR2 ANQGSEA. The CDR3 runs 12 residues. DNA for the CDR3: TGCAGCGTCTCCAGGGATTCCTGCGAGCAATACTTC. It yields the protein CSVSRDSCEQYF.